A selection of T cell receptor beta chains follows, all from one sample in a study of shared clonotypes between healthy human individuals. The table came from immunoSEQ multiplex PCR; TCRdb's copy has only in-frame clones and leaves some out. Seen here are some 2.4 million clones, over 85% observed once, and the top ten hold roughly 0.39%. Material: naive CD4+ T cells from PBMCs. The receptors derive from a man younger than 35 in good health. Some clones in this sample may be carry-over from other donors' samples. Each CDR3 is given with its conserved first and last residue. A D gene is named only where the DNA matches it firmly. Size values are once, few and many counts, or a class for expanded clones, and some rows have none.

abundance,d_gene,v_gene,j_gene,CDR3aa,CDR3nt
.,.,TRBV6-5,TRBJ2-1,CASTKDRYNEQFF,TGTGCCAGCACCAAGGACAGATACAATGAGCAGTTCTTC
.,.,TRBV28,TRBJ1-1,CASTPPGERGLNTEAFF,TGTGCCAGCACCCCCCCCGGGGAGAGGGGTTTGAACACTGAAGCTTTCTTT
.,.,TRBV5-4,TRBJ1-4,CASSLGGSTNEKLFF,TGTGCCAGCAGCTTGGGAGGGTCCACTAATGAAAAACTGTTTTTT
.,.,TRBV18,TRBJ1-1,CASSPLKNTEAFF,TGTGCCAGCTCACCACTAAAAAACACTGAAGCTTTCTTT
.,TRBD2,TRBV28,TRBJ2-2,CASSSWEGSNTGELFF,TGTGCCAGCAGTTCCTGGGAGGGATCGAATACCGGGGAGCTGTTTTTT
.,.,TRBV30,TRBJ2-3,CAWTIGLSTDTQYF,TGTGCCTGGACTATCGGACTGAGCACAGATACGCAGTATTTT
.,TRBD2,TRBV28,TRBJ2-7,CASSLTSGRRYEQYF,TGTGCCAGCAGTTTAACTAGCGGGAGGCGCTACGAGCAGTACTTC
once,.,TRBV25-1,TRBJ2-1,CASSNQEPYNEQFF,TGTGCCAGCAGTAACCAAGAGCCCTACAATGAGCAGTTCTTC
.,TRBD1,TRBV7-2,TRBJ2-7,CASSLAWTGTSYEQYF,TGTGCCAGCAGCTTAGCGTGGACAGGGACTTCCTACGAGCAGTACTTC
.,.,TRBV5-1,TRBJ2-7,CASSLGVGLSYEQYF,TGCGCCAGCAGCTTGGGGGTCGGGCTCTCCTACGAGCAGTACTTC
.,.,TRBV27,TRBJ1-2,CASSPSKGGGYTF,TGTGCCAGCAGTCCCTCGAAGGGTGGTGGCTACACCTTC
once,TRBD1,TRBV29-1,TRBJ2-7,CSVLQGAEVTYF,TGCAGCGTCCTCCAGGGGGCCGAGGTAACTTACTTC
.,.,TRBV11-3,TRBJ2-7,CASSRVDYEQYF,TGTGCCAGCAGCCGGGTCGATTACGAGCAGTACTTC
.,.,TRBV2,TRBJ1-2,CASGDGTGSHYGYTF,TGTGCCAGCGGTGATGGAACAGGATCTCACTATGGCTACACCTTC
.,.,TRBV7-2,TRBJ1-1,CASSLIGLGAFF,TGTGCCAGCAGCTTAATTGGTCTCGGAGCTTTCTTT
.,TRBD1,TRBV10-3,TRBJ1-2,CAIRPQGYGGYTF,TGTGCCATCAGACCACAGGGGTATGGTGGCTACACCTTC
.,.,TRBV6-5,TRBJ2-3,CASSTHGGGTDTQYF,TGTGCCAGCTCGACACACGGAGGTGGCACAGATACGCAGTATTTT
.,TRBD1,TRBV18,TRBJ2-7,CASSVGTGYYEQYF,TGTGCCAGCTCAGTCGGGACAGGGTATTACGAGCAGTACTTC
.,.,TRBV6-5,TRBJ1-1,CASSYVGTEAFF,TGTGCCAGCAGTTACGTTGGCACTGAAGCTTTCTTT
.,TRBD2,TRBV10-1,TRBJ2-7,CASHQPFGTSSYEQYF,TGCGCCAGCCACCAGCCCTTCGGGACTAGCTCTTACGAGCAGTACTTC
once,TRBD2,TRBV11-2,TRBJ2-2,CASSWGSGRSGELFF,TGTGCCAGCAGCTGGGGTAGCGGGAGATCCGGGGAGCTGTTTTTT
.,.,TRBV7-8,TRBJ1-1,CASSLLRGANTEAFF,TGTGCCAGCAGCTTATTGAGAGGGGCGAACACTGAAGCTTTCTTT
.,.,TRBV19,TRBJ1-1,CASSDWWVTEAFF,TGTGCCAGTAGTGATTGGTGGGTTACTGAAGCTTTCTTT
.,.,TRBV28,TRBJ1-1,CASSLIPNTEAFF,TGTGCCAGCAGCCTTATACCGAACACTGAAGCTTTCTTT
.,.,TRBV9,TRBJ2-2,CASRPTGAEGGELFF,TGTGCCAGCAGACCCACAGGGGCGGAGGGCGGGGAGCTGTTTTTT
.,.,TRBV20-1,TRBJ2-7,CSPGATYEQYF,TGCAGTCCCGGCGCGACCTACGAGCAGTACTTC
.,TRBD2,TRBV18,TRBJ2-1,CASSPGVAGDYNEQFF,TGTGCCAGCTCACCCGGGGTAGCGGGAGACTACAATGAGCAGTTCTTC
.,.,TRBV7-9,TRBJ2-7,CASGHRETSYEQYF,TGTGCCAGCGGACACAGGGAAACGAGCTACGAGCAGTACTTC